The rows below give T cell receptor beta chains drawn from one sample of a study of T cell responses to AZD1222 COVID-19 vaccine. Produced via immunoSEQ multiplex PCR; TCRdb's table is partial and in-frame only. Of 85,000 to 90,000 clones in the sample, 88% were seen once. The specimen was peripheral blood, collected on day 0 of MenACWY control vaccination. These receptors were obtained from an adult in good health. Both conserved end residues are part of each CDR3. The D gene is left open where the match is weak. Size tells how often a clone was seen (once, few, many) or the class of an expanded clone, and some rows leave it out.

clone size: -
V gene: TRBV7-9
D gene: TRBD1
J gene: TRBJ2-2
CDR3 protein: CASSSRQGFTGELFF
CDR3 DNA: TGTGCCAGCAGCTCCCGACAGGGGTTTACCGGGGAGCTGTTTTTT

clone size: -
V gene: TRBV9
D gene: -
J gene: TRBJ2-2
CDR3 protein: CASSVERAGVNTGELFF
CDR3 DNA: TGTGCCAGCAGCGTAGAACGGGCAGGCGTGAACACCGGGGAGCTGTTTTTT

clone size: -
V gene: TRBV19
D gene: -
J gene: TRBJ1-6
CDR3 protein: CASSQGPLQPPLHF
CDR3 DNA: TGTGCCAGTAGTCAGGGGCCCCTGCAACCACCCCTCCACTTT

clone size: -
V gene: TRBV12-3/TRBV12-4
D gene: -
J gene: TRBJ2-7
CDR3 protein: CASSPQEHYEQYF
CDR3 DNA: TGTGCCAGCAGTCCACAGGAACACTACGAGCAGTACTTC

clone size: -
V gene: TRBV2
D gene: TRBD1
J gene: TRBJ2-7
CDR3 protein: CASRDRATYEQYF
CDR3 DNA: TGTGCCAGCAGGGACAGGGCTACCTACGAGCAGTACTTC

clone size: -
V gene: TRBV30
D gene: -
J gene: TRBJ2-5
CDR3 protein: CAWSLGKETQYF
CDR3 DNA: TGTGCCTGGAGTTTGGGGAAAGAGACCCAGTACTTC

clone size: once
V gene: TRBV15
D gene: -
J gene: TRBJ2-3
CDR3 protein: CATTRGAGATDTQYF
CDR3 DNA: TGTGCCACCACCCGAGGAGCGGGTGCCACAGATACGCAGTATTTT

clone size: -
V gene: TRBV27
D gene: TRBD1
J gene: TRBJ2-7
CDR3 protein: CASSLLPTGNEQYF
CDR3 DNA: TGTGCCAGCAGTCTCCTCCCGACAGGGAACGAGCAGTACTTC

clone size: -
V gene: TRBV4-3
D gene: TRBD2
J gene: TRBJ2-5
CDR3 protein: CASSQDAGLAGNQETQYF
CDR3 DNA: TGCGCCAGCAGCCAAGATGCGGGACTAGCGGGTAACCAAGAGACCCAGTACTTC

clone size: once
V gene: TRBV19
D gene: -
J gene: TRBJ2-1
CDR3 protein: CASPSRQYCNEQFF
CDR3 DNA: TGTGCCAGCCCAAGCAGACAGTATTGCAATGAGCAGTTCTTC

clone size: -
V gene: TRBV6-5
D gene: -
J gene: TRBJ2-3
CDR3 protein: CASSQRGRYTQYF
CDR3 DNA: TGTGCCAGCAGTCAGAGAGGGCGATATACGCAGTATTTT

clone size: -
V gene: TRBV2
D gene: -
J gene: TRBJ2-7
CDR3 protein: CASMSRWSSYEQYF
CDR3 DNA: TGTGCCAGCATGTCTAGGTGGAGCTCCTACGAGCAGTACTTC

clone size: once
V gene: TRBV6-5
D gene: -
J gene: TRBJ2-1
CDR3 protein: CASSSGFAYNEQFF
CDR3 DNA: TGTGCCAGCAGCTCAGGGTTTGCCTACAATGAGCAGTTCTTC

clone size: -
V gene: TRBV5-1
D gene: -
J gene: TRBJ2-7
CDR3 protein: CASSPDILNKQYF
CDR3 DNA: TGCGCCAGCAGCCCGGACATCCTCAACAAGCAGTACTTC

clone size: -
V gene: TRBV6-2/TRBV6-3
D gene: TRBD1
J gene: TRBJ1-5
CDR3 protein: CASSRRQGWDQPQHF
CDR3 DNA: TGTGCCAGCAGCCGCAGACAGGGCTGGGATCAGCCCCAGCATTTT

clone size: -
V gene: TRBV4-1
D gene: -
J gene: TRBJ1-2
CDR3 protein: CASSQVGGNYGYTF
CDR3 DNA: TGCGCCAGCAGCCAAGTTGGGGGCAACTATGGCTACACCTTC

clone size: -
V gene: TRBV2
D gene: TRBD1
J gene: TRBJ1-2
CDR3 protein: CASSEGTGGNYGYTF
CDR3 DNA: TGTGCCAGCAGTGAAGGGACAGGGGGTAACTATGGCTACACCTTC

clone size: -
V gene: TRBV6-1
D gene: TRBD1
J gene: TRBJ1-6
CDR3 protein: CASSGPGTGESPLHF
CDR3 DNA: TGTGCCAGCAGCGGACCCGGGACAGGGGAATCACCCCTCCACTTT

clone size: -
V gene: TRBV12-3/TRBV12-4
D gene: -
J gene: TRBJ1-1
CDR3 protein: CANAGLDTEAFF
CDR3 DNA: TGTGCCAACGCGGGGCTGGACACTGAAGCTTTCTTT

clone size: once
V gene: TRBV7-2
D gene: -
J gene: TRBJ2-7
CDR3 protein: CASSLIRDSYEQYF
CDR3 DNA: TGTGCCAGCAGCTTAATCAGAGACTCCTACGAGCAGTACTTC

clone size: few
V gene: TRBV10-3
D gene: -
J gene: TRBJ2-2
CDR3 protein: CAISLGGTANTGELFF
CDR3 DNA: TGTGCCATCAGCCTAGGGGGGACAGCGAACACCGGGGAGCTGTTTTTT

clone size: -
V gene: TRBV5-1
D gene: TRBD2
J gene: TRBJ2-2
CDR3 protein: CASSLAGTREGSGELFF
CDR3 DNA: TGCGCCAGCAGCTTGGCCGGGACTAGGGAGGGCTCCGGGGAGCTGTTTTTT

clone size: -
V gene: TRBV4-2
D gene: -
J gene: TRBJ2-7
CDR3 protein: CASSQDNSENYEQYF
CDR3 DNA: TGTGCCAGCAGCCAAGATAATTCCGAGAACTACGAGCAGTACTTC

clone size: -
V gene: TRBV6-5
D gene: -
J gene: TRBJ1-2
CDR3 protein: CASSYSLWGSYTF
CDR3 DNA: TGTGCCAGCAGTTACTCTTTATGGGGTAGCTACACCTTC

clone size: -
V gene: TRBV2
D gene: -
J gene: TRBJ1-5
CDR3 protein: CASSANPGYQPQHF
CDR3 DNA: TGTGCCAGCAGCGCAAACCCAGGGTACCAGCCCCAGCATTTT

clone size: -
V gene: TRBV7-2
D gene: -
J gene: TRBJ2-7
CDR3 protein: CASSQTGHEQYF
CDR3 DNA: TGTGCCAGCAGCCAAACAGGGCACGAGCAGTACTTC

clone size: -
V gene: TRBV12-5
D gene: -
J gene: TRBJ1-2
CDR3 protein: CASGLVLGGASLTNGYTF
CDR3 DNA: TGTGCTAGTGGTTTGGTACTGGGGGGCGCATCCTTGACTAATGGCTACACCTTC

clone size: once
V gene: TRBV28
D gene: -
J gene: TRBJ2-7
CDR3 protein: CASSPPGGHFYEQYF
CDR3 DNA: TGTGCCAGCAGTCCCCCCGGGGGGCACTTTTACGAGCAGTACTTC

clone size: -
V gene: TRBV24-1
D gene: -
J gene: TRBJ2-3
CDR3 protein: CATSVPFLGTDTQYF
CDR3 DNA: TGTGCCACCAGTGTCCCCTTCTTGGGAACAGATACGCAGTATTTT

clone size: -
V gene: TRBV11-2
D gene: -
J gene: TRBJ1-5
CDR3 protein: CASSQLGTNQPQHF
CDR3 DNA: TGTGCCAGCAGCCAACTGGGCACCAATCAGCCCCAGCATTTT

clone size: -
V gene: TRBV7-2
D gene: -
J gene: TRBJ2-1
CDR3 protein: CASSLVTGRPYNEQFF
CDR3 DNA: TGTGCCAGCAGCTTAGTAACGGGTAGGCCATACAATGAGCAGTTCTTC

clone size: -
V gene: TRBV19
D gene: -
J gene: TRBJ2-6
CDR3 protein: CASSIDSSGANVLTF
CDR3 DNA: TGTGCCAGTAGTATAGATAGCTCTGGGGCCAACGTCCTGACTTTC

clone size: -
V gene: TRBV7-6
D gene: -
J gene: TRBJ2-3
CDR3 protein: CASAERGTDTQYF
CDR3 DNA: TGTGCCAGCGCGGAAAGAGGTACAGATACGCAGTATTTT

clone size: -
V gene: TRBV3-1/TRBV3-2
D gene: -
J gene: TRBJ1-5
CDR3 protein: CASSQDMGRGINQPQHF
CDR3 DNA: TGTGCCAGCAGCCAAGATATGGGTAGGGGGATTAATCAGCCCCAGCATTTT

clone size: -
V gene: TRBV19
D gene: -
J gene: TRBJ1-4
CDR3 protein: CATIGGIGEKLFF
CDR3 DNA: TGTGCGACCATTGGGGGGATTGGCGAAAAACTGTTTTTT

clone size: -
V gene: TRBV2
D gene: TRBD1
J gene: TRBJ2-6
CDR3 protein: CASGTGQAGANVLTF
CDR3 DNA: TGTGCCAGCGGGACAGGACAGGCTGGGGCCAACGTCCTGACTTTC

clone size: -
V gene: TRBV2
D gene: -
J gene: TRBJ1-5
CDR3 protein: CASTRQMRNQPQHF
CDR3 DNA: TGTGCCAGCACCCGACAGATGCGCAATCAGCCCCAGCATTTT

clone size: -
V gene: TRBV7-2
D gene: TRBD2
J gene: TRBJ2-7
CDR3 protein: CASSLWAGGTYEQYF
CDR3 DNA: TGTGCCAGCAGCTTATGGGCGGGGGGGACCTACGAGCAGTACTTC

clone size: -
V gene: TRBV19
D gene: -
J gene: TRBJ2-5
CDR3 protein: CASSSPGKGQETQYF
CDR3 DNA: TGTGCCAGTAGTTCTCCAGGGAAGGGACAAGAGACCCAGTACTTC

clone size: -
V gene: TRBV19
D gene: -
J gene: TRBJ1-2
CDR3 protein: CASKIAGATYGYTF
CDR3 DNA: TGTGCCAGTAAGATTGCAGGCGCAACCTATGGCTACACCTTC

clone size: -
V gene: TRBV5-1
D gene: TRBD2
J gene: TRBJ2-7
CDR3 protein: CASSLEVASGTYEQYF
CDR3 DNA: TGCGCCAGCAGCTTGGAGGTCGCTAGCGGGACCTACGAGCAGTACTTC